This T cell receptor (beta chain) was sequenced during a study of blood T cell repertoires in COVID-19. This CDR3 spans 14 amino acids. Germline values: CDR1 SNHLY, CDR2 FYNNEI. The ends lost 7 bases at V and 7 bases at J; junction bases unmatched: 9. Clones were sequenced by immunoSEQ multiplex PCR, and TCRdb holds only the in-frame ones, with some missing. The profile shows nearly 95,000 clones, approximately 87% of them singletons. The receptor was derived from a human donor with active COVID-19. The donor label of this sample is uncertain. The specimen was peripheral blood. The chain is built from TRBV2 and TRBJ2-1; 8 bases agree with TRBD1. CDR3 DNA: TGTGCCAGCACCGGAGAAAACAGGGGGAATGAGCAGTTCTTC. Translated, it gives CASTGENRGNEQFF.